This entry features one TCR beta chain sequence. There is no known antigen for this receptor. The input lacks base qualities; no much larger clone sits a single base away. In total, roughly 670 healthy bone marrow donors made up the cohort. Cohort members were all nominally healthy when sampled, although unrecorded immune exposures were likely present. The donor tested CMV seropositive and was one of the 289 seropositive cohort members. Every donor gave a peripheral blood sample, and the peripheral blood mononuclear cells from that sample were used for TCR beta sequencing. The Qiagen DNeasy Blood Extraction Kit was used to extract genomic DNA from the blood cell samples. The data were obtained in a study of cytomegalovirus exposure and HLA in healthy donors (dated by TCRdb to the late 2010s). A note on the overall study: In an earlier analysis of roughly 500 of the donors, around 290 Gb of sequence data and just under 120 million unique TCR beta sequences from some 170 million T cells were reported. On average, around 240,000 unique TCR beta nucleotide sequences were sequenced per donor among some 430 genotyped donors of the cohort, with 15% to 20% of those sequences being non-productive. Besides the first cohort of approximately 710 subjects, a separate validation cohort made up of 120 different subjects was used. An early release that covered about 600 HLA-typed donors contained approximately 320 gigabases of sequencing data and roughly 84 million unique TCR sequences. All discovery cohort repertoires had been generated using a single sequencing platform. Typing coverage differed by locus: A, B, C, DRB1 and DQB1 were typed in roughly 620-630 donors, DQA1 in 500 to 550, DPA1 in around 610, and DPB1 in just under 490. Four to six DR-DQ haplotypes were handled as single units for association and clustering, since linkage in the cohort was strong. A later analysis re-analyzed previously published TCR beta repertoires from about 730 donors and added high-resolution HLA genotyping to study TCR occurrence patterns. The later analysis used no new phenotypic data to find candidate immune exposures, relying instead on TCR beta sequences and their occurrence across donors. A later genetic analysis took genome-wide SNP genotypes for about 65% of the 666 donors and used that subset as a discovery cohort. The study profiled the T cell repertoires of approximately 700 subjects by immunosequencing and related them to cytomegalovirus serostatus. Donor age, sex, ethnicity and CMV serostatus were compiled together with the repertoire data. High-throughput TCR immunosequencing, statistical association of individual TCRs with disease status, and machine learning were combined to predict cytomegalovirus infection status. HLA typing included class I and class II loci at four-digit resolution. The study aimed to test whether cataloging public T cell receptors could reveal signatures of past pathogen exposure. An earlier analysis of roughly 600 of the donors used high-throughput TCR beta sequencing to judge whether each TCR beta V gene segment behaved as functional or pseudogenic. Of the roughly 400 genotyped donors, roughly 85% fell in the genetic ancestry cluster associated with self-reported Caucasian donors. Overall results and qualifications from the work: Some IMGT-functional V segments, including TRBV6-2 and TRBV6-3, could not be distinguished by the 87-base-pair reads and were therefore excluded. According to a later analysis, TCR association rates differed among HLA loci, with DRB1 alleles showing the most associated TCRs and HLA-C alleles showing the fewest. Cytomegalovirus status was reported to be diagnosed by the classifier with high specificity and sensitivity in both the original and validation cohorts. It was suggested by the authors that the approach could potentially be generalized to other disease states and immunological phenotypes. In an earlier analysis of roughly 560 of the donors, most TCR beta V segments were observed in productive rearrangements about 90% or about 30% of the time, broadly matching IMGT annotations. Correlated functional status among segregating V segments might be attributable to linkage disequilibrium, but an unknown experimental factor could not be ruled out. A further reported finding was that TCR beta sequences accurately predicted the HLA-A and HLA-B alleles for most subjects in the first cohort. A later analysis found that most CMV-associated TCR beta chains appeared HLA-restricted, with HLA associations seemingly driven largely by CMV exposure. HLA typing was unavailable for some donors at each locus, so association tests used only the typed subset. According to a later genetic analysis, donors in an Asian-associated ancestry cluster had fewer N-insertions in productive TCRs than the approximately 700-donor mean. A later analysis associated 15,000 to 20,000 TCR beta sequences with specific HLA alleles at a false discovery rate of 0.05. Roughly uniform sequencing depth across donors was assumed in presence/absence analyses, although this assumption may not hold. In a later analysis, HLA-associated TCR beta chains were found to be more clonally expanded and to have lower generation probabilities than equally common non-associated chains. CMV serostatus was the only immune exposure information available for the cohort. A cluster of highly shared sequence variants was judged likely to represent a technical artifact of the sequencing pipeline. A later analysis reported that several top co-occurrence clusters appeared linked to parvovirus B19, influenza, CMV and Epstein-Barr virus. The study gave a list of 150 to 200 TCR beta chains associated with cytomegalovirus. In this cohort, only TCR beta chains were sequenced, and detectable features were limited by the absence of alpha or paired-chain data. A later genetic analysis associated a missense DCLRE1C variant with V-gene and J-gene trimming of TCR beta chains, and an independent cohort replicated the association. Three of the identified cytomegalovirus-associated TCR beta chains were confirmed in vitro to be specific for cytomegalovirus antigens. Because counts were too low, roughly 18 rarely observed V segments, including chromosome 9 orphons, were left out of the earlier analysis of 587 of the donors. Assigning TCR associations to individual alleles was difficult when HLA alleles, especially DR and DQ, strongly co-occurred. Across donors, most TCR sequences were observed very rarely, whereas some public TCRs were present in many individuals.

From the cysteine up to the phenylalanine, the CDR3 has a length of 17 residues. CDR3 DNA only is kept here, 51 bases in frame from base 1. CDR1 MRHNA and CDR2 SNTAGT are derived from the germline V gene. Trimming takes 0 bases off V and 0 bases off J; junction bases not matched to a gene: 4. To prepare the library, the immunoSEQ multiplex PCR assay was applied. A mixture of 60 forward primers for TCR Vbeta segments and 13 reverse primers for TCR Jbeta segments was used in the multiplex PCR. Amplification of the CDR3 region of rearranged TCR beta genes was performed with a multiplex PCR assay on genomic DNA. The Illumina HiSeq System was used to sequence the amplified TCR beta libraries as 87-base-pair reads. Per the source publication's procedure: A later analysis tallied around 87 million unique TCR beta chains across the roughly 610 repertoires, and some 12 million of those chains were shared by two or more donors. To remove PCR and sequencing errors, raw reads were error-corrected and collapsed into unique sequences using a nearest-neighbor algorithm that merged closely related sequences. CDR3 sequences were aligned to IMGT reference sequences to assign V, D and J gene segments. For a sequence to be retained, a match of at least six nucleotides was required to both a V gene segment and a J gene segment. Rearrangements were called productive when the CDR3 lacked stop codons and stayed in frame with V and J; all others were non-productive. Following IMGT convention, CDR3 was defined as the stretch from the second conserved V-encoded cysteine to the conserved J-encoded phenylalanine. In an earlier analysis of roughly 580 of the donors, sequences lacking an unambiguous match to a single V gene segment were excluded. An earlier analysis of several hundred of the donors classified V segments as functional when productive rearrangements were above 56.7% and as segregating when the standard deviation between donors was above 5%. To diagnose cytomegalovirus status from the catalog of TCR beta chain sequences, a statistical classification framework was built. V and J gene assignment, in a later analysis, came from comparing TCR nucleotide sequences with IMGT/GENE-DB human TR gene sequences. A later analysis assigned CDR3 sequences and most-parsimonious VDJ recombination scenarios with the TCRdist pipeline. A later analysis defined each TCR beta chain by its CDR3 amino acid sequence plus V-gene family, and excluded reads lacking a unique V-gene family. To address suspected cross-contamination and a sequencing artifact, a later analysis removed 592 highly shared, low-generation-probability nucleotide sequences. For each public chain, a later analysis derived a clonal expansion index from normalized ranks of inferred template counts within each repertoire. In a later analysis, generation probabilities were computed using a VDJ recombination model fitted to out-of-frame rearrangements, and the results were checked against IGoR. Hypergeometric tests were used in a later analysis to score TCR-TCR, TCR-HLA and TCR-CMV co-occurrence, with a repertoire-size bias correction applied to the TCR pairs. To estimate false discovery rates, a later analysis permuted the HLA or CMV assignments 20 times. A later analysis grouped co-occurring TCRs with DBSCAN, adding TCRdist sequence similarity when clustering within HLA-allele-positive subsets. Co-occurrence clustering excluded repertoires with fewer than 30,000 or more than 120,000 public chains, plus five with anomalous nucleotide sharing. The table was pulled from immuneACCESS by TCRdb, which kept in-frame rearrangements only. Such tables lose some clones; where checked, under half of the loss comes from unresolved V genes, and the rest has no known cause. V and J calls and clone size are copied from that table; D and trimming were computed from the DNA. The sample has some 80,000 clones on record, 78% of them singletons. Over 4.5% of the sample comes from the top ten.

The material sequenced was PBMCs. The TCR sequence derives from a man younger than 35 in good health and CMV-seropositive. This receptor chain uses TRBV6-4 and TRBJ2-5, with 10 bases matching TRBD2. The CDR3 has the sequence CASSDSASGSHQETQYF. The base sequence is TGTGCCAGCAGTGACTCTGCTAGCGGGAGTCACCAAGAGACCCAGTACTTC.